This entry is about one T cell receptor beta chain. Its antigen is still unknown. Profiling relied on immunoSEQ multiplex PCR, and the TCRdb table lists in-frame clones only, not all of them. The profile shows over 100,000 clones, 80% to 90% of them singletons. This sample was included in a study of cytotoxic CD8 clonotypes in ibrutinib-treated CLL. As for the study in general: Outcomes included roughly 24 partial and 2 complete responses; after median roughly 66 months, approximately 14 stayed remitted and some twelve progressed.

Overall study findings and caveats: Progressing and sustained-remission patients had different sampling times.

Frozen PBMC stocks contributed around 2 micrograms of genomic DNA to the TCR beta libraries. Germline CDR1 MNHNS, CDR2 SASEGT. The CDR3 sequence is 15 residues long. V gave up 6 bases and J gave up 2 bases; unmatched junction bases: 5. This rearrangement joins TRBV6-1 to TRBJ1-3, with 9 bases fitting TRBD1. The sample was PBMCs, taken after 24 months of ibrutinib treatment. This sequence was found in a human donor with chronic lymphocytic leukemia. The CDR3 bases are TGTGCCAGCAGAGGAGGGGACAGGGCTGGAAACACCATATATTTT. Translation: CASRGGDRAGNTIYF.